Below, 18 T cell receptor beta chains from the same sample are listed, as sequenced in a study of regulatory T cells in long-lasting Graves disease. The time point denotes: newly diagnosed GD, antithyroid drugs for less than 3 months. RNA from PBMCs was the source of the TCR library. According to the study, TCR beta libraries were built with iRepertoire HTBI primers and CDR3-region Arm-PCR. TCRdb fed the multiplex PCR reads into MiXCR, producing one record per CDR3 protein. In the table there are about 470,000 distinct CDR3 sequences, under 15% of which are singletons. A further study also used this sample, focusing on T cells in Graves' hyperthyroidism and ophthalmopathy.

This specimen was peripheral blood mononuclear cells (PBMCs), taken at new diagnosis, from a patient treated with antithyroid drugs. The receptors stem from a woman younger than 45 with Graves disease.

This clonotype was seen many times. V usage is TRBV5-1 and J usage is TRBJ2-2, with a weak D call TRBD1 (6 bases). CDR3 size: 15 residues. V lost 0 bases and J 5 bases, leaving 11 bases between the germline ends. Germline V CDR1 and CDR2: SGHRS, YFSETQ. CDR3 sequence reads: CASSLGGQRTGELFF. Written as DNA, the CDR3 is TGCGCCAGCAGCTTGGGTGGACAGCGTACCGGGGAGCTGTTTTTT.

This clonotype was seen a few times. The V call is TRBV24-1, the J call TRBJ1-5; D is unresolved. Germline assignment: CDR1 KGHDR and CDR2 SFDVKD. V lost 9 bases to trimming and J lost 3 bases, with 14 bases between them. The CDR3 contains 14 residues. The CDR3 nucleotides read TGTGCCACCGCCGGTAGGGAAATCAATCAGCCCCAGCATTTT. It codes for CATAGREINQPQHF.

V gene TRBV27 combines with J gene TRBJ1-2; possibly TRBD1 for D (6 bases). The germline V and J ends were trimmed by 5 bases and 8 bases, with 9 bases remaining between them. The germline CDR1 and CDR2 sequences are MNHEY and SMNVEV (reference sequence). This CDR3 is 11 amino acids long. In DNA form, the CDR3 reads TGTGCCAGCAGTCCAGGGGACGGCTACACCTTC. This encodes CASSPGDGYTF.

This clonotype was seen repeatedly, ten times or more. The V call is TRBV28, the J call TRBJ2-5, with 14 bases matching TRBD2. The CDR3 has 16 amino acids. Unmatched junction bases numbered 8, after V lost 2 bases and J lost 9 bases. Germline CDR1 and CDR2: MDHEN and SYDVKM. The DNA of the CDR3 is TGTGCCAGCAGTTTACACGGGACTAGCGGGAGCTGGGCCCAGTACTTC. Translated: CASSLHGTSGSWAQYF.

As for this clonotype: A read error is possible here, since a much larger clone lies one base away. The genes are TRBV27 and TRBJ1-5, with unresolved D. Germline V gene data show CDR1 as MNHEY and CDR2 as SMNVEV (reference sequence). CDR3 length: 15 amino acids. V gave up 3 bases and J gave up 5 bases, with 14 bases separating them. The CDR3 DNA follows: TGTGCCAGCAGTTTGAACGGCAGGAGCGATCAGCCCCAGCATTTT. Protein: CASSLNGRSDQPQHF.

The table lists this clonotype with a few counts. The chain recombines TRBV7-3 with TRBJ1-1; 7 positions agree with TRBD1. The CDR3 length is 14 residues. V shed 5 bases, J shed 6 bases, and the junction held 9 bases outside the gene matches. CDR1 SGHTA and CDR2 FQGTGA come from the germline V gene. The CDR3: CASSEINRGPEAFF. CDR3 coding DNA: TGTGCCAGCAGCGAAATAAACAGGGGCCCTGAAGCTTTCTTT.

The chain employs TRBV6-2 or TRBV6-3 and TRBJ1-2, with D tentatively TRBD1 (5 bases). Germline V gene data show CDR1 as MNHEY and CDR2 as SVGEGT. V was cut by 2 bases and J by 5 bases, with 15 bases left in between. CDR3 length: 15 residues. CDR3 in amino acids: CASSYVGAGSYGYTF. For the CDR3, the DNA is TGTGCCAGCAGTTACGTCGGGGCAGGGTCTTATGGCTACACCTTC.

V and J are TRBV6-1 and TRBJ1-2; D gene ambiguous. Trimming stripped 10 bases from V and 8 bases from J, with 8 bases between. The germline CDR1 and CDR2 sequences are MNHNS and SASEGT. The length of the CDR3 is 9 residues. CDR3 in DNA: TGTGCCATCGGGAGGGGCTACACCTTC. Protein: CAIGRGYTF.

This clonotype was detected only once. The CDR3 is CATSRTGYTEAFF. The CDR3 nucleotides are TGTGCCACCTCCAGGACAGGGTACACTGAAGCTTTCTTT. V usage is TRBV24-1 and J usage is TRBJ1-1; 8 nucleotides agree with TRBD1. Germline assignment: CDR1 KGHDR and CDR2 SFDVKD. This CDR3 comprises 13 residues. Losses at the gene ends were 9 bases for V and 3 bases for J; bases not matched to a gene: 5.

The V and J genes are TRBV20-1 and TRBJ1-2, with D hard to call. The V gene's germline CDR1 is DFQATT and CDR2 SNEGSKA (reference sequence). This CDR3 is built from 15 residues. Trimming shortened V by 2 bases and J by 1 base, and 14 bases separated the two germline ends. The CDR3 DNA is TGCAGTGCTAGAAATTGGCAATCCTATAACTATGGCTACACCTTC. Translation: CSARNWQSYNYGYTF.

This clonotype has ten or more counts. The gene calls are TRBV28 and TRBJ1-6; D is unresolved. From germline, CDR1 is MDHEN and CDR2 SYDVKM. The CDR3 loop spans 16 amino acids. Trimming pared 7 bases from V and 4 bases from J, leaving 17 bases between. The CDR3 region is CASTMVNGEYNSPLHF. CDR3 DNA: TGTGCCAGCACCATGGTGAATGGGGAATATAATTCACCCCTCCACTTT.

This clonotype was counted ten times or more. This chain uses TRBV2 with TRBJ1-5; D gene unclear. This CDR3 has 16 amino acids. Germline V lookup: CDR1 SNHLY, CDR2 FYNNEI. V dropped 1 base and J dropped 5 bases, with 15 bases sitting between them. The CDR3 spells CASSEVQNRPYQPQHF. The CDR3 coding sequence is TGTGCCAGCAGTGAAGTCCAGAACCGCCCCTATCAGCCCCAGCATTTT. The whole variable domain, remainder taken from reference TRBV2 and TRBJ1-5, is EPEVTQTPSHQVTQMGQEVILRCVPISNHLYFYWYRQILGQKVEFLVSFYNNEISEKSEIFDDQFSVERPDGSNFTLKIRSTKLEDSAMYFCASSEVQNRPYQPQHFGDGTRLSIL.

This clonotype was counted many times. This sequence joins TRBV29-1 and TRBJ2-5; D possibly uses TRBD1 or TRBD2 (6 bases each). Germline CDR1 is SQVTM and CDR2 is ANQGSEA. The ends were cut back, 7 bases at V and 1 base at J, with 19 bases in the middle. The CDR3 consists of 15 residues. The CDR3 region is CSAGGQGFGQETQYF. CDR3 DNA sequence: TGCAGCGCTGGGGGGCAGGGGTTCGGCCAAGAGACCCAGTACTTC. The variable domain in full, completed from reference TRBV29-1 and TRBJ2-5, reads SAVISQKPSRDICQRGTSLTIQCQVDSQVTMMFWYRQQPGQSLTLIATANQGSEATYESGFVIDKFPISRPNLTFSTLTVSNMSPEDSSIYLCSAGGQGFGQETQYFGPGTRLLVL.

This chain joins TRBV7-8 and TRBJ1-5, with D hard to call. The CDR3 has 13 residues. The V gene's germline CDR1 is SGHVS and CDR2 FQNEAQ. The V end was cut by 8 bases, the J end by 5 bases, with 13 bases between. CDR3 in DNA: TGTGCCAGCGCCAGGCAAACCCATCAGCCCCAGCATTTT. Its protein product is CASARQTHQPQHF.

This clonotype was picked up a small number of times. The rearrangement links TRBV20-1 to TRBJ2-1, with D perhaps TRBD2 (6 bases). The CDR3 is made up of 11 amino acids. Trimming removed 5 bases from V and 16 bases from J, with 18 bases in between. CDR1 is DFQATT and CDR2 is SNEGSKA in the germline V gene (reference sequence). The CDR3 reads CSAFPTGLPFF. The CDR3 DNA sequence: TGCAGTGCTTTCCCGACGGGACTCCCCTTCTTC.

CDR3 sequence (DNA): TGTGCCAGCAGTGACCGGGACAGACTCACAGATACGCAGTATTTT. Translated: CASSDRDRLTDTQYF. V gene TRBV25-1 combines with J gene TRBJ2-3; 7 bases map to TRBD1. Germline-derived CDR1 and CDR2 are MGHDK and SYGVNS. The junction had 5 bases not matched to a gene; V was cut back by 3 bases and J by 2 bases. CDR3 length: 15 amino acids.

The J gene is TRBJ2-1, the V gene TRBV20-1, with 7 bases fitting TRBD2. The CDR3 sequence is 14 residues long. V gave up 4 bases and J gave up 8 bases; unmatched junction bases: 11. Germline lookup yields CDR1 DFQATT and CDR2 SNEGSKA (reference sequence). The CDR3 protein is CSAISGAGGDEQFF. CDR3 DNA: TGCAGTGCTATCAGCGGGGCCGGAGGGGATGAGCAGTTCTTC.

This clonotype occurred many times. This chain connects TRBV6-1 to TRBJ2-7; D ambiguous. Trimming cost V 5 bases and J 4 bases, with 9 bases left between them. Germline V gives CDR1 MNHNS, CDR2 SASEGT. The CDR3 spans 12 residues. In DNA form, the CDR3 reads TGTGCCAGCAGTCACGACACTTACGAGCAGTACTTC. As protein: CASSHDTYEQYF.